Listed here are 14 T cell receptor beta chains from one sample, sequenced in a study of blood T cell repertoires in COVID-19. Profiled with immunoSEQ multiplex PCR; TCRdb holds only in-frame clones, not every one. The data contain some 200,000 clones, about 86% of them singletons. Sequences were obtained from peripheral blood. Receptors originate from a woman aged 18-35 years who had recovered from COVID-19.

The rearrangement links TRBV7-8 to TRBJ2-2; 10 bases match TRBD1. The CDR3 runs 19 residues. Germline V lookup: CDR1 SGHVS, CDR2 FQNEAQ. J gave up 6 bases and V 5 bases, and 18 bases lay outside the gene matches. CDR3 sequence reads: CASSRPPPGTGESAGELFF. CDR3 nucleotides: TGTGCCAGCAGCCGCCCCCCTCCCGGGACAGGGGAGTCGGCCGGGGAGCTGTTTTTT.

This clone showed up just a few times. The V gene is TRBV7-9, the J gene TRBJ1-3, with 12 bases lining up with TRBD1. V lost 6 bases and J lost 0; bases outside the gene matches: 6. The CDR3 loop spans 17 amino acids. Germline CDR1 reads SEHNR; CDR2 reads FQNEAQ (reference sequence). CDR3 DNA sequence: TGTGCCAGCAGATTGGGACAGGGGGCACCCTCTGGAAACACCATATATTTT. It yields the protein CASRLGQGAPSGNTIYF.

The gene calls are TRBV9 and TRBJ1-1; tentatively, D is TRBD1 (6 bases). Deletions cut 4 bases from V and 4 bases from J, with 17 bases between. This CDR3 is 15 amino acids long. The germline CDR1 and CDR2 sequences are SGDLS and YYNGEE. The CDR3 reads CASSPSGGGGTEAFF. DNA for the CDR3: TGTGCCAGCAGCCCCTCGGGGGGCGGAGGCACTGAAGCTTTCTTT.

The genes are TRBV6-5 and TRBJ1-1, with a weak D call TRBD1 (5 bases). V lost 2 bases and J lost 1, with 8 bases in between. Germline V gives CDR1 MNHEY, CDR2 SVGAGI. The CDR3 runs to 14 residues. This CDR3 is CASSYHDRNTEAFF. The CDR3 DNA is TGTGCCAGCAGTTACCATGACAGGAACACTGAAGCTTTCTTT.

The chain carries TRBV7-9 and TRBJ1-1, with D possibly matching TRBD1 (6 bases). The V and J ends lost 5 bases and 1 base respectively, with 8 bases between them. CDR3 length equals 13 residues. CDR1 SEHNR and CDR2 FQNEAQ come from the germline V gene (reference sequence). The CDR3 region has the DNA TGTGCCAGCAGCCGACAGGCGAACACTGAAGCTTTCTTT. Protein product: CASSRQANTEAFF.

The V and J genes are TRBV2 and TRBJ2-7; the D gene is possibly TRBD1 (6 bases). Per the germline V gene, CDR1 is SNHLY and CDR2 is FYNNEI. The ends were cut back, 6 bases at V and 6 bases at J, with 9 bases in the middle. This CDR3 region has 11 residues. CDR3 sequence: CASSHRAEQYF. CDR3 coding DNA: TGTGCCAGCAGCCACAGGGCCGAGCAGTACTTC.

This chain connects TRBV12-5 to TRBJ2-2, with D uncertain. Germline-derived CDR1 and CDR2 are LGHNT and FRNRAP. The CDR3 length is 12 residues. Trimming shortened V by 6 bases and J by 5 bases, and 7 bases separated the two germline ends. The CDR3 sequence: CASGRATGELFF. CDR3 bases: TGTGCTAGTGGAAGAGCTACCGGGGAGCTGTTTTTT.

The V and J genes are TRBV18 and TRBJ1-2; TRBD1 matches at 8 bases. Trimming at V came to 3 bases and at J to 6 bases, leaving 6 bases not matched to a gene. The V gene's germline CDR1 is KGHSH and CDR2 LQKENI. The CDR3 runs to 14 residues. The CDR3 DNA reads TGTGCCAGCTCACCCGACAGGGGCGCTAATGGCTACACCTTC. It is translated as CASSPDRGANGYTF. Drawing the rest from reference TRBV18 and TRBJ1-2, the complete variable domain is NAGVMQNPRHLVRRRGQEARLRCSPMKGHSHVYWYRQLPEEGLKFMVYLQKENIIDESGMPKERFSAEFPKEGPSILRIQQVVRGDSAAYFCASSPDRGANGYTFGSGTRLTVV.

For the CDR3, the DNA is TGTGCCAGCCATCACAACAGGCTAAACACCATATATTTT. Encoded protein: CASHHNRLNTIYF. The V and J genes are TRBV2 and TRBJ1-3, with a weak D call TRBD1 (5 bases). The germline V gene encodes CDR1 SNHLY and CDR2 FYNNEI. The CDR3 covers 13 residues. Trimming cost V 8 bases and J 6 bases, with 14 bases left between them.

This clone was observed a handful of times. CDR3 sequence reads: CASRRTGQELRDTQYF. The CDR3 coding sequence is TGTGCCAGCAGGAGGACAGGACAAGAGCTTAGAGATACGCAGTATTTT. The chain recombines TRBV6-4 with TRBJ2-3; 7 bases are shared with TRBD1. V trimming: 6 bases; J trimming: 5 bases; junction bases outside the gene matches: 14. Germline V gene sequence: CDR1 MRHNA, CDR2 SNTAGT. The CDR3 consists of 16 residues.

V gene TRBV19 combines with J gene TRBJ1-2, with TRBD1 as a possible D gene (6 bases). V lost 10 bases and J 5 bases, leaving 14 bases between the germline ends. CDR1 is LNHDA, CDR2 SQIVND, per germline (reference sequence). This CDR3 comprises 12 residues. CDR3 sequence reads: CATWTVRYGYTF. CDR3 coding DNA: TGTGCCACGTGGACAGTGAGATATGGCTACACCTTC.

The rearrangement links TRBV11-2 to TRBJ2-3; 8 nucleotides line up with TRBD2. CDR1 and CDR2 (germline): SGHAT, FQNNGV. V shed 5 bases, J shed 0 bases, and the junction held 10 bases outside the gene matches. CDR3 length: 17 amino acids. CDR3 region: CASSPSQIAGSTDTQYF. DNA of the CDR3: TGTGCCAGCAGCCCCTCGCAGATAGCGGGAAGCACAGATACGCAGTATTTT.

The chain combines TRBV27 with TRBJ1-2; a possible D gene is TRBD1 (5 bases). The V and J ends lost 3 bases and 1 base respectively, with 6 bases between them. This CDR3 contains 13 residues. Germline V gene data show CDR1 as MNHEY and CDR2 as SMNVEV (reference sequence). The CDR3 bases are TGTGCCAGCAGTTTCGGGGGTAACTATGGCTACACCTTC. Protein product: CASSFGGNYGYTF.

This clone was detected a few times. V usage is TRBV7-8 and J usage is TRBJ1-5; D is unclear. Germline values: CDR1 SGHVS, CDR2 FQNEAQ. The CDR3 runs 13 residues. V gave up 5 bases and J gave up 3 bases, with 8 bases separating them. The CDR3 spells CASSPASNQPQHF. The CDR3 nucleotides are TGTGCCAGCAGCCCAGCCTCCAATCAGCCCCAGCATTTT.